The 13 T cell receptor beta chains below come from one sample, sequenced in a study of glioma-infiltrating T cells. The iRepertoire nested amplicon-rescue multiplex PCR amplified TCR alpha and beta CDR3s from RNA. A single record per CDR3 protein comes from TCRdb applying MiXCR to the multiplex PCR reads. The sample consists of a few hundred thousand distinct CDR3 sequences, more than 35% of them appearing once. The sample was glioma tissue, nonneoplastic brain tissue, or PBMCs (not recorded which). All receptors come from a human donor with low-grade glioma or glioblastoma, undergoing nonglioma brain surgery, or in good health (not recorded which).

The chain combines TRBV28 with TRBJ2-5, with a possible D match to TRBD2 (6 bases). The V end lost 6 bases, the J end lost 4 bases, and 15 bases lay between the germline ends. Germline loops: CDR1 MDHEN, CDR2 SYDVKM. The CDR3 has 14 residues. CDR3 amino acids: CASSDRDFGETQYF. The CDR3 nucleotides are TGTGCCAGCAGCGACCGGGACTTCGGAGAGACCCAGTACTTC. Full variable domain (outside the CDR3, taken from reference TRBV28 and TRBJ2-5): DVKVTQSSRYLVKRTGEKVFLECVQDMDHENMFWYRQDPGLGLRLIYFSYDVKMKEKGDIPEGYSVSREKKERFSLILESASTNQTSMYLCASSDRDFGETQYFGPGTRLLVL.

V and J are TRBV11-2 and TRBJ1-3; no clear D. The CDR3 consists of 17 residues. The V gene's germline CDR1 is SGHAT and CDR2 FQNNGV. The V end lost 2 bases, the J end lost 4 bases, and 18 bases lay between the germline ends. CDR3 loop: CASSLLDSSPQGNTIYF. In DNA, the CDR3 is TGTGCCAGCAGCTTACTGGACTCATCACCGCAAGGAAACACCATATATTTT.

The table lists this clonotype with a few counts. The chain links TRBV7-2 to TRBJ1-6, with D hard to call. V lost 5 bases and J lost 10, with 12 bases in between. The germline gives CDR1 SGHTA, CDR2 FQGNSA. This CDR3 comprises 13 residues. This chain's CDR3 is CASSTERGSPLHF. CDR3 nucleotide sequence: TGTGCCAGCAGCACGGAGCGGGGATCACCCCTCCACTTT.

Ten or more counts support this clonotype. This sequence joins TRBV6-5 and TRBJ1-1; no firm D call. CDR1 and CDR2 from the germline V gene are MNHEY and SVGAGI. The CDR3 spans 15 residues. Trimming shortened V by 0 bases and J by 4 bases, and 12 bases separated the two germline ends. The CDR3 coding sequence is TGTGCCAGCAGTTACTCCACAGTATCCGGCACTGAAGCTTTCTTT. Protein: CASSYSTVSGTEAFF.

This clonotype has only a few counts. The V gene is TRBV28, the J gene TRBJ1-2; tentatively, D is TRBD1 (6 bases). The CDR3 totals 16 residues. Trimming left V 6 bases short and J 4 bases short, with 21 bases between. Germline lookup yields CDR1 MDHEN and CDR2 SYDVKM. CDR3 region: CASSLGSGGARYGYTF. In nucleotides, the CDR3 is TGTGCCAGCAGCCTCGGATCGGGGGGGGCTCGCTATGGCTACACCTTC.

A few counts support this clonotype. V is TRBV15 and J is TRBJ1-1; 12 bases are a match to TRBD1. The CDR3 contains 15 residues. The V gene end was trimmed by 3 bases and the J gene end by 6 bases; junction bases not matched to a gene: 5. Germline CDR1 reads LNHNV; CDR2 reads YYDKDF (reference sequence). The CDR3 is CATSSLGQGAAEAFF. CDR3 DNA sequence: TGTGCCACCAGCAGCCTGGGACAGGGGGCAGCTGAAGCTTTCTTT.

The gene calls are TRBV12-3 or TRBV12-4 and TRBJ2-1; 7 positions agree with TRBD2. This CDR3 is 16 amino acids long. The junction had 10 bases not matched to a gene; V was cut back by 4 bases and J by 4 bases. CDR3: CASSSLGRGSYNEQFF. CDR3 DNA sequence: TGTGCCAGCAGTTCCCTTGGTCGCGGGAGTTACAATGAGCAGTTCTTC.

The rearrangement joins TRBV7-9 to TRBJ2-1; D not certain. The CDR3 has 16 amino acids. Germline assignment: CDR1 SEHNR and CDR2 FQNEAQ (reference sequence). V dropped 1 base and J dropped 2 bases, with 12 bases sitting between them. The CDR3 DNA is TGTGCCAGCAGCTTAGGTGTAGTAGGGCCCTACAATGAGCAGTTCTTC. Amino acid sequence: CASSLGVVGPYNEQFF.

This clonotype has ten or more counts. In nucleotides, the CDR3 is TGTGCCAGCAGGGTAGGACAGGGGGTCACTGAAGCTTTCTTT. Translating it yields CASRVGQGVTEAFF. The V and J genes are TRBV6-1 and TRBJ1-1, with 10 nucleotides matching TRBD1. From germline, CDR1 is MNHNS and CDR2 SASEGT. The CDR3 has 14 residues. The V and J ends lost 6 bases and 4 bases, in that order; junction bases with no gene match: 5.

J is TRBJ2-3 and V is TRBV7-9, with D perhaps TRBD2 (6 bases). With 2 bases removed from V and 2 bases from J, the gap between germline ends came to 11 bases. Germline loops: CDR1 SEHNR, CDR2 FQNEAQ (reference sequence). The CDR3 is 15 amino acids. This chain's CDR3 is CASSLQRVLTDTQYF. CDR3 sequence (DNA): TGTGCCAGCAGCTTACAGCGGGTACTCACAGATACGCAGTATTTT.

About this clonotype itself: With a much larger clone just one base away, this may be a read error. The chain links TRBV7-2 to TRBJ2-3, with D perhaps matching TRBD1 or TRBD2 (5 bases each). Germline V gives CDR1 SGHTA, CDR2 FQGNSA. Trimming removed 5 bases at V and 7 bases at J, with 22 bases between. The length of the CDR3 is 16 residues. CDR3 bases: TGTGCCAGCAGCCCCCTGGGGGACGGGGACGGAAATACGCAGTATTTT. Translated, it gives CASSPLGDGDGNTQYF.

In DNA form, the CDR3 reads TGCGCCAGCAGCCAAGATTCCCTAGCGGGAGAAGAGACCCAGTACTTC. This sequence encodes CASSQDSLAGEETQYF. This chain links TRBV4-1 with TRBJ2-5; 10 bases fit TRBD2. V shed 0 bases and J 3 bases; nucleotides not matched to a gene: 4. Germline loops: CDR1 MGHRA, CDR2 YSYEKL. The length of the CDR3 is 16 residues.

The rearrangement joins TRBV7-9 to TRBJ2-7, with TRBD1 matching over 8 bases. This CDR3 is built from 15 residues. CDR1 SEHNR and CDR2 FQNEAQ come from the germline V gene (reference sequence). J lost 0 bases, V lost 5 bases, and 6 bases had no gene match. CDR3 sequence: CASSPRDRTSYEQYF. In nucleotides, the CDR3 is TGTGCCAGCAGCCCCCGGGACAGGACCTCCTACGAGCAGTACTTC.